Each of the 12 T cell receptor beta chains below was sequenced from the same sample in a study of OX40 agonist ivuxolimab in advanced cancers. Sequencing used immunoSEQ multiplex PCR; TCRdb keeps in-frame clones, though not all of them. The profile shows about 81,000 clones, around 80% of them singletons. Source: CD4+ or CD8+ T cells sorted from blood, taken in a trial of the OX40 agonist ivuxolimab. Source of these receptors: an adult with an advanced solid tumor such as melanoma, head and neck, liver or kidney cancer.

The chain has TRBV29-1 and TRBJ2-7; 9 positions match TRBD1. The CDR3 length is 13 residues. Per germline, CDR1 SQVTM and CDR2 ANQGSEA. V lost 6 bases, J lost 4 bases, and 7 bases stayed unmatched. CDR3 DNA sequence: TGCAGCGTGTCACAGGGGGCGCATTACGAGCAGTACTTC. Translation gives CSVSQGAHYEQYF.

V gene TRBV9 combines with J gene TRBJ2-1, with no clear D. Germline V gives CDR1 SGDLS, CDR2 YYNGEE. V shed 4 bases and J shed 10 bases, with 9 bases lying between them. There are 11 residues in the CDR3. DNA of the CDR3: TGTGCCAGCAGCCCACGGCGGGAGCAGTTCTTC. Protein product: CASSPRREQFF.

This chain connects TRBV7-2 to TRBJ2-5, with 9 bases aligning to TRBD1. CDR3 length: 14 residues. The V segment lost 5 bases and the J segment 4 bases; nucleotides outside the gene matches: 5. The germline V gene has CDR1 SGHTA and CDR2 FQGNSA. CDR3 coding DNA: TGTGCCAGCAGCCGGGACAGGGAGGCAGAGACCCAGTACTTC. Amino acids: CASSRDREAETQYF. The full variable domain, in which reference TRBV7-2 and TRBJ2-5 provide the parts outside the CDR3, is GAGVSQSPSNKVTEKGKDVELRCDPISGHTALYWYRQSLGQGLEFLIYFQGNSAPDKSGLPSDRFSAERTGGSVSTLTIQRTQQEDSAVYLCASSRDREAETQYFGPGTRLLVL.

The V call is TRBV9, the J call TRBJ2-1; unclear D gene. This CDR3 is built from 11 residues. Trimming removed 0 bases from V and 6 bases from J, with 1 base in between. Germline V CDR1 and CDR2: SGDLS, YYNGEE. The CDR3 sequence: CASSVVNEQFF. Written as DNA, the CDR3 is TGTGCCAGCAGCGTAGTCAATGAGCAGTTCTTC.

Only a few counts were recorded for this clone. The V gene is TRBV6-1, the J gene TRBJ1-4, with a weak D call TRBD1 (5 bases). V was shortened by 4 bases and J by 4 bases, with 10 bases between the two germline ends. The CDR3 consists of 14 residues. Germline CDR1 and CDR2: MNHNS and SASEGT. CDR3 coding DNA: TGTGCCAGCAGTGGGGGAGGGGTTAATGAAAAACTGTTTTTT. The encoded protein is CASSGGGVNEKLFF.

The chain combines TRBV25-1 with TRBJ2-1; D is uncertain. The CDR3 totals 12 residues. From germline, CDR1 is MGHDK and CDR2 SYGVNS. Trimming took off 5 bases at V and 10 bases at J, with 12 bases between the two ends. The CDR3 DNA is TGTGCCAGCAGTTTGGAGCATCAGGAGCAGTTCTTC. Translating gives CASSLEHQEQFF.

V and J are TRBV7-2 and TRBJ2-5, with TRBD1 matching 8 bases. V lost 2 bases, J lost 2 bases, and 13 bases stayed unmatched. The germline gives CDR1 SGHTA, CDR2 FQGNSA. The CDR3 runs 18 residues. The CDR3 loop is CASSLRRTGRPLQETQYF. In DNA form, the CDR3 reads TGTGCCAGCAGCTTACGTAGGACAGGGCGACCGCTACAAGAGACCCAGTACTTC.

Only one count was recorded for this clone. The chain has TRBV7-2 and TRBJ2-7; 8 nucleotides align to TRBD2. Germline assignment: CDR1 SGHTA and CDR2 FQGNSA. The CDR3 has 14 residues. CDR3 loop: CASSLARGGYGQYV. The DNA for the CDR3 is TGTGCCAGCAGCTTAGCCCGCGGGGGGTACGGGCAGTACGTC.

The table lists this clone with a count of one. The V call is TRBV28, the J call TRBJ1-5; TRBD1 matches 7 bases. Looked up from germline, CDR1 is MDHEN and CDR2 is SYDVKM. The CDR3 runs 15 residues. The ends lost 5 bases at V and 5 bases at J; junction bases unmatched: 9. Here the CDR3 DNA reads TGTGCCAGCAGTCAACCGGGGGACAGCCATCAGCCCCAGCATTTT. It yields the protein CASSQPGDSHQPQHF.

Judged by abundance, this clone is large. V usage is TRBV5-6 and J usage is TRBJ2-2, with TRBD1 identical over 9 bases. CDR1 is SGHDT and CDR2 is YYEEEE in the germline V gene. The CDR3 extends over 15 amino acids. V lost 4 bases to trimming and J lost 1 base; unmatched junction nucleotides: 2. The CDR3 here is CASSPTGGNTGELFF. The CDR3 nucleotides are TGTGCCAGCAGCCCGACAGGGGGGAACACCGGGGAGCTGTTTTTT. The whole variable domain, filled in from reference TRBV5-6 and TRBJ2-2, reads DAGVTQSPTHLIKTRGQQVTLRCSPKSGHDTVSWYQQALGQGPQFIFQYYEEEERQRGNFPDRFSGHQFPNYSSELNVNALLLGDSALYLCASSPTGGNTGELFFGEGSRLTVL.

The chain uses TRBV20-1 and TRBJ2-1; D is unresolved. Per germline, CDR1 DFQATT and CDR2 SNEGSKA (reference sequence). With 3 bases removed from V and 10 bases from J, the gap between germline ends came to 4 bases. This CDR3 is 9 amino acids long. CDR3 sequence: CSASWEQFF. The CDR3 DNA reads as TGCAGTGCTAGCTGGGAGCAGTTCTTC.

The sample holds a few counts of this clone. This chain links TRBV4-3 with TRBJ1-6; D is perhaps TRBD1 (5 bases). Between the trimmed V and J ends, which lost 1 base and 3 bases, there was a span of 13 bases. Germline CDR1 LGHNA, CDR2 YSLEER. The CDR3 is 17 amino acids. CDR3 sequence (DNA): TGCGCCAGCAGCCAAGCCCCCCGGGGCAGCTATAATTCACCCCTCCACTTT. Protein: CASSQAPRGSYNSPLHF.